This TCR beta chain was documented in a study of response to subunit inactivated influenza vaccine. Study conclusions and caveats: It was suggested by the authors that few new T cells are recruited by each seasonal influenza vaccination.

MiXCR, applied by TCRdb to the RT-PCR reads, yields one record per CDR3 protein. The sample lists roughly 650,000 distinct CDR3 sequences; 11% to 15% were seen once. Germline V CDR1 and CDR2: KGHSH, LQKENI. The J segment lost 5 bases and the V segment lost 3 bases, leaving 10 bases of the junction unmatched. The CDR3 contains 16 residues. Note on this clonotype: Antigen: not known.

This chain joins TRBV18 and TRBJ2-5; TRBD1 agrees at 9 bases. The receptor comes from a man aged 50 to 60 who received an inactivated influenza vaccine. This specimen was PBMCs from blood, taken around two weeks before vaccination. The CDR3, as DNA: TGTGCCAGCTCACCGGTGCCCGGGACAGGGACCGAGACCCAGTACTTC. It specifies CASSPVPGTGTETQYF.